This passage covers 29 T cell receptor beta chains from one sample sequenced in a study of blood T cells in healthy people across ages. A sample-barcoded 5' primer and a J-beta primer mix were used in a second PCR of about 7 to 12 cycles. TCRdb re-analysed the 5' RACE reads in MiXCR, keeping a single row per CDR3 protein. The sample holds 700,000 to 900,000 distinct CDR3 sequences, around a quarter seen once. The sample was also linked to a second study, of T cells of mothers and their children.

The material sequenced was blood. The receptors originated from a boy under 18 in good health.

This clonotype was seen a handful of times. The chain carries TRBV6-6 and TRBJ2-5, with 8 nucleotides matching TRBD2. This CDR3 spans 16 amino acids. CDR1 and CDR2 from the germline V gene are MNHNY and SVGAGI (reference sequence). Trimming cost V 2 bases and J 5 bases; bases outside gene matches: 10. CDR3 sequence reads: CASSYPNAGGRETQYF. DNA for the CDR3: TGTGCCAGCAGTTACCCGAACGCGGGGGGCCGTGAGACCCAGTACTTC.

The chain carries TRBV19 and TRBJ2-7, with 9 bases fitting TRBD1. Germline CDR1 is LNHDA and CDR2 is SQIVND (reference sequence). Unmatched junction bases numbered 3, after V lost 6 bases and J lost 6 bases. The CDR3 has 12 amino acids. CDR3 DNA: TGTGCCAGTAGGGGACAGGGCGCCGAGCAGTACTTC. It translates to CASRGQGAEQYF.

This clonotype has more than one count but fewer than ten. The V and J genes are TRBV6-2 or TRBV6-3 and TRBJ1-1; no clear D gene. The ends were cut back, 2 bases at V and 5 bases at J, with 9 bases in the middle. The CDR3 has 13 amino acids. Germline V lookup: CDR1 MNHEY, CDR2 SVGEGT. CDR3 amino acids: CASSYAVRTEAFF. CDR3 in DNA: TGTGCCAGCAGTTACGCGGTCCGGACTGAAGCTTTCTTT.

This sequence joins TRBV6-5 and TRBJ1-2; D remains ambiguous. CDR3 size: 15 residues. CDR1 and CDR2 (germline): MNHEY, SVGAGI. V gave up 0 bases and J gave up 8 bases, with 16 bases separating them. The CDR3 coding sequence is TGTGCCAGCAGTTACTCGACTATTGACAAGTACGGCTACACCTTC. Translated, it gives CASSYSTIDKYGYTF.

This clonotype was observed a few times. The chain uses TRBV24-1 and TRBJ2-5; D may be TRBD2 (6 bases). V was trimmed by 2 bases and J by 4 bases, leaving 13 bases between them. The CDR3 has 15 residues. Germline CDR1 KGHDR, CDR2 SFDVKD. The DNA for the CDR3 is TGTGCCACCAGTGATTCCCGGGGGTCCGGAGAGACCCAGTACTTC. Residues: CATSDSRGSGETQYF.

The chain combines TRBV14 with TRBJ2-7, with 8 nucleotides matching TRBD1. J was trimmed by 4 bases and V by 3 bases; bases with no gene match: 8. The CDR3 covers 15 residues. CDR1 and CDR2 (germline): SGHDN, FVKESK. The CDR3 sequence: CASSHTGTGVYEQYF. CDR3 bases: TGTGCCAGCAGCCACACCGGGACAGGAGTTTACGAGCAGTACTTC.

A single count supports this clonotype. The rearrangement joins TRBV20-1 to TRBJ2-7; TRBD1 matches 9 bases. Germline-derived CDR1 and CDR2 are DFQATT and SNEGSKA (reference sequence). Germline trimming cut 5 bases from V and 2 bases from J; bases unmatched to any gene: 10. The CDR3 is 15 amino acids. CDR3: CSALEPGQGPYEQYF. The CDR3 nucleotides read TGCAGTGCTCTAGAACCGGGACAGGGTCCCTACGAGCAGTACTTC.

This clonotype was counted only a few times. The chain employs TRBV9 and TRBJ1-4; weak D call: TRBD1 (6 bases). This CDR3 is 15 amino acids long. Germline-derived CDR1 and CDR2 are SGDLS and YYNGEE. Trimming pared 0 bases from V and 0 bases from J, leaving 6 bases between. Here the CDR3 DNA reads TGTGCCAGCAGCGTAGCAGGGGCAACTAATGAAAAACTGTTTTTT. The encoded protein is CASSVAGATNEKLFF.

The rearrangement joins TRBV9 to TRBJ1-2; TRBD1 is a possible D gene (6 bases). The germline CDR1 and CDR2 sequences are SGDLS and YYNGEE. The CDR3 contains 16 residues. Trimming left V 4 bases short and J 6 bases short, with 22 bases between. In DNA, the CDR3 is TGTGCCAGCAGCCCCTCCACCGGCAGGGGCAGTCATGGCTACACCTTC. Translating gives CASSPSTGRGSHGYTF.

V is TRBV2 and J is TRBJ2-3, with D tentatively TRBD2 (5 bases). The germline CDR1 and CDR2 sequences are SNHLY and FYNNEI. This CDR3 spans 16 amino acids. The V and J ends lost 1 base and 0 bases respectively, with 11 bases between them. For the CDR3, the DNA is TGTGCCAGCAGTGAAGAAGGACTGCATAGCACAGATACGCAGTATTTT. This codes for CASSEEGLHSTDTQYF.

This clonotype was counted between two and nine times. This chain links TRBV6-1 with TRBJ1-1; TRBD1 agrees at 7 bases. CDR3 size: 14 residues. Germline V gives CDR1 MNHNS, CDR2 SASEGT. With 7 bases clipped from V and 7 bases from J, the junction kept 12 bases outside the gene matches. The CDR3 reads CASTATGPRGEAFF. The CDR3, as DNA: TGTGCCAGCACCGCGACAGGGCCTAGGGGTGAAGCTTTCTTT.

The CDR3 sequence is CASSQDLILTGNQYF. In DNA form, the CDR3 reads TGTGCCAGCAGCCAAGATCTTATCTTAACGGGCAACCAGTACTTC. The chain carries TRBV3-1 and TRBJ2-7; D gene uncertain. The V gene's germline CDR1 is LGHDT and CDR2 YNNKEL (reference sequence). The V end lost 0 bases, the J end lost 10 bases, and 19 bases lay between the germline ends. CDR3 size: 15 residues.

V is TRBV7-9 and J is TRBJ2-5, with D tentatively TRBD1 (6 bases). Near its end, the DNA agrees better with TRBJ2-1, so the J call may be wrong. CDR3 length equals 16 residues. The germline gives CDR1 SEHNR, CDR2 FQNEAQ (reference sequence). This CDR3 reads CASSWGLDRTYNEQFF. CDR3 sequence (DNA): TGTGCCAGCAGCTGGGGGCTTGACCGCACCTACAATGAGCAGTTCTTC.

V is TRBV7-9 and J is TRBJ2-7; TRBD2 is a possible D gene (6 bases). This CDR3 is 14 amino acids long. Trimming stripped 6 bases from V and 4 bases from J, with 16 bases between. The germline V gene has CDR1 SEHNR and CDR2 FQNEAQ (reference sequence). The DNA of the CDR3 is TGTGCCAGCAGTAACGGCGGGGAGAGTTACGAGCAGTACTTC. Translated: CASSNGGESYEQYF.

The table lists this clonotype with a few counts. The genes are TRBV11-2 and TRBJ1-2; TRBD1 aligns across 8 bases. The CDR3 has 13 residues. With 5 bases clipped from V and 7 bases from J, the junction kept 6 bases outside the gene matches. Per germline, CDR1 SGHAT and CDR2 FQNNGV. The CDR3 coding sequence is TGTGCCAGCAGCCCCCTGGACAGGGTTGGCTACACCTTC. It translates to CASSPLDRVGYTF.

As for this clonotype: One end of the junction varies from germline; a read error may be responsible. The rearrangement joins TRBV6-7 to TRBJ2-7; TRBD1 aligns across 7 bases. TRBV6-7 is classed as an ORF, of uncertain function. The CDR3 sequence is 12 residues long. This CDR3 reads CASSYPEGAPNF. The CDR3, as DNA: TGTGCCAGCAGTTACCCCGAGGGGGCCCCCAACTTC.

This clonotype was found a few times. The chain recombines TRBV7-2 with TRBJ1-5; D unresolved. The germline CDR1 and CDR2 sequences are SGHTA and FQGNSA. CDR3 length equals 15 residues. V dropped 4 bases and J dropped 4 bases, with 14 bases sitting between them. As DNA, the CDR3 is TGTGCCAGCAGCTCTAGCCGGGCGAGGAATCAGCCCCAGCATTTT. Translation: CASSSSRARNQPQHF. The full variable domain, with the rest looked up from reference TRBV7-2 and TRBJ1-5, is GAGVSQSPSNKVTEKGKDVELRCDPISGHTALYWYRQSLGQGLEFLIYFQGNSAPDKSGLPSDRFSAERTGGSVSTLTIQRTQQEDSAVYLCASSSSRARNQPQHFGDGTRLSIL.

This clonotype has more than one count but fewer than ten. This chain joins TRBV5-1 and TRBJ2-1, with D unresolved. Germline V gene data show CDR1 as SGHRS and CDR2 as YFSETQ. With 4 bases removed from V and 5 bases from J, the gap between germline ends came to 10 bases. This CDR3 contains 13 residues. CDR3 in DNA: TGCGCCAGCAGCCCACCTGGGGACAATGAGCAGTTCTTC. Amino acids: CASSPPGDNEQFF.

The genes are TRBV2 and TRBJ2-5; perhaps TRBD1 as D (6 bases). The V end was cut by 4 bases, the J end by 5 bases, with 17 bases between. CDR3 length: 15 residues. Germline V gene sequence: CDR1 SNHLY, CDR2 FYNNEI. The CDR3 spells CASSGTRGGKETQYF. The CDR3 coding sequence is TGTGCCAGCAGTGGAACCAGGGGTGGAAAGGAGACCCAGTACTTC.

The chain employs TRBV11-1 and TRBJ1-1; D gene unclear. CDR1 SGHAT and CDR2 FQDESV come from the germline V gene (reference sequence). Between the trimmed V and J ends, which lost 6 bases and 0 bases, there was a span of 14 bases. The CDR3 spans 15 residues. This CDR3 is CASRDLKGLNTEAFF. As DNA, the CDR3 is TGTGCCAGCAGGGACCTCAAAGGATTGAACACTGAAGCTTTCTTT.

This chain's CDR3 is CAISESGSLTYGYTF. CDR3 DNA sequence: TGTGCCATCAGTGAGTCGGGGAGTTTAACCTATGGCTACACCTTC. V and J are TRBV10-3 and TRBJ1-2, with D uncertain. V lost 0 bases and J lost 4, with 12 bases in between. Germline V gives CDR1 ENHRY, CDR2 SYGVKD. This CDR3 spans 15 amino acids.

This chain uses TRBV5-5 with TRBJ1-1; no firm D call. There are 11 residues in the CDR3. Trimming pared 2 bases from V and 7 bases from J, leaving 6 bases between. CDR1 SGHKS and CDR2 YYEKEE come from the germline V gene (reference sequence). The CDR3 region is CASSFSDEAFF. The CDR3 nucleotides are TGTGCCAGCAGCTTTTCGGATGAAGCTTTCTTT. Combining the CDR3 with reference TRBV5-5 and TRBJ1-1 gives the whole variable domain DAGVTQSPTHLIKTRGQQVTLRCSPISGHKSVSWYQQVLGQGPQFIFQYYEKEERGRGNFPDRFSARQFPNYSSELNVNALLLGDSALYLCASSFSDEAFFGQGTRLTVV.

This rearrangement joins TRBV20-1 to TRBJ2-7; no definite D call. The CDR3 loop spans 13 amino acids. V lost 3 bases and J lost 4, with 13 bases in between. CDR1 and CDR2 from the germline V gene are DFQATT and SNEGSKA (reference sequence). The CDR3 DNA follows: TGCAGTGCTAGGCGCAGGCTGTTATACGAGCAGTACTTC. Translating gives CSARRRLLYEQYF.

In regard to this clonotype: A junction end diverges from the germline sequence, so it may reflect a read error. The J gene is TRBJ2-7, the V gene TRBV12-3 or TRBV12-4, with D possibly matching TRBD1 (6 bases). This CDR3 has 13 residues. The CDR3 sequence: CASSGDNSHEQYF. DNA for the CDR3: TGTGCCAGCAGTGGGGACAACTCCCACGAGCAGTACTTC.

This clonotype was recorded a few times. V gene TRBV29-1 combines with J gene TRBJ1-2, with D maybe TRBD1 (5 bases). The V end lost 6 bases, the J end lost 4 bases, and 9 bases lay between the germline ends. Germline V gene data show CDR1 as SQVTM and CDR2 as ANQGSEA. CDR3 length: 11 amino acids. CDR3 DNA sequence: TGCAGCGTCGCGGGGCCCTATGGCTACACCTTC. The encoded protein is CSVAGPYGYTF. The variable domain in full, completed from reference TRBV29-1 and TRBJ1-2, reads SAVISQKPSRDICQRGTSLTIQCQVDSQVTMMFWYRQQPGQSLTLIATANQGSEATYESGFVIDKFPISRPNLTFSTLTVSNMSPEDSSIYLCSVAGPYGYTFGSGTRLTVV.

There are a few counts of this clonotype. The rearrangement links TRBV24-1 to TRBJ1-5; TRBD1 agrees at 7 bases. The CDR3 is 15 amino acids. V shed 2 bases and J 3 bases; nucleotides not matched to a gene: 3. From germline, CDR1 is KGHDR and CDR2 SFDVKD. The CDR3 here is CATSDSDRSNQPQHF. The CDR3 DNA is TGTGCCACCAGTGATTCGGACAGGTCCAATCAGCCCCAGCATTTT.

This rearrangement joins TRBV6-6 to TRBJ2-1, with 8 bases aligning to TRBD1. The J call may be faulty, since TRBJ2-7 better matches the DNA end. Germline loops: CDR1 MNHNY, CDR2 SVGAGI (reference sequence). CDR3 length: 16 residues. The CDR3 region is CASSYSTGQGPYEQYF. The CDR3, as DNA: TGTGCCAGCAGTTACTCGACTGGACAGGGACCTTACGAGCAGTACTTC.

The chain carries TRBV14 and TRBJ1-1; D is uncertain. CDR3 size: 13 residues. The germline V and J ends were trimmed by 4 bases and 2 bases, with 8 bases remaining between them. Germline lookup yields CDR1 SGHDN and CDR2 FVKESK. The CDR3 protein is CASSRDPNTEAFF. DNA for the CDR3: TGTGCCAGCAGCCGGGATCCAAACACTGAAGCTTTCTTT.

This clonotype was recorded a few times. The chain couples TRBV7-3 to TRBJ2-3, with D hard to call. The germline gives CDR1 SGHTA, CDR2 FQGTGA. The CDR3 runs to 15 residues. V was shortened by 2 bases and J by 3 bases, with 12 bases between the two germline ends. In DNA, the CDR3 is TGTGCCAGCAGCTTAGGCGGTTCCGTTACAGATACGCAGTATTTT. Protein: CASSLGGSVTDTQYF.